The sequence of this T cell receptor beta chain was determined in a study of shared clonotypes between healthy human individuals. Study in general: Aged between 18 and 49, the donors were two women and a few men.

Study-level points and caveats: About 5% of naive CD4 clonotypes were common to several donors. Sampling covered blood only; tissue repertoires likely differ. Rarefaction curves obtained for sorted subsets showed sequencing incomplete despite large depth.

Germline V gene lookup returns CDR1 MDHEN and CDR2 SYDVKM. V gave up 6 bases and J gave up 2 bases; unmatched junction bases: 6. The CDR3 is made up of 14 amino acids. This clone was seen only a few times. The antigen remains unidentified. Produced via immunoSEQ multiplex PCR; TCRdb's table is partial and in-frame only. The top ten clones hold about 0.52% of a sample with some 1,100,000 clones, approximately 78% of them seen once. Material: memory CD4+ T cells from PBMCs. The subset was: CD45RA-negative fraction. This TCR came from a man between 18 and 35 years old in good health. Some clones in this sample may be carry-over from other donors' samples. This chain links TRBV28 with TRBJ1-1; 7 bases align to TRBD1. CDR3 in DNA: TGTGCCAGCAGGGTGGGACAGACCAACACTGAAGCTTTCTTT. Its translation: CASRVGQTNTEAFF. The full variable domain, its missing parts supplied by reference TRBV28 and TRBJ1-1, is DVKVTQSSRYLVKRTGEKVFLECVQDMDHENMFWYRQDPGLGLRLIYFSYDVKMKEKGDIPEGYSVSREKKERFSLILESASTNQTSMYLCASRVGQTNTEAFFGQGTRLTVV.